This T cell receptor (beta chain) was captured in a study of cytomegalovirus exposure and HLA in healthy donors. PCR employed 60 Vbeta and 13 Jbeta primers. Data came from immunoSEQ multiplex PCR; TCRdb stores just in-frame clones and leaves some out. Of some 140,000 clones listed, roughly 85% are singletons. Trimming left V 0 bases short and J 5 bases short, with 11 bases between. The CDR3 totals 15 residues. Germline values: CDR1 SGHNT, CDR2 YYREEE (reference sequence). This sequence joins TRBV5-4 and TRBJ2-2; D possibly corresponds to TRBD2 (5 bases). Sequencing was done on a sample of PBMCs. The TCR sequence derives from a man aged 35 to 55 in good health and CMV-seropositive. In DNA, the CDR3 is TGTGCCAGCAGCTTGGGAGGGCCAAGTACCGGGGAGCTGTTTTTT. Translated, it gives CASSLGGPSTGELFF.